This TCR beta chain appears in the sequencing data of a study of shared clonotypes between healthy human individuals. Points on this clone: No antigen is known for it.

The repertoire was sequenced with immunoSEQ multiplex PCR; TCRdb's copy has only in-frame clones and lacks some. The data contain some 2,500,000 clones, roughly 93% of them seen just once; the ten biggest clones take up 0.36%. General observations from the study: Large depth notwithstanding, sorted-subset sequencing proved incomplete by rarefaction. Memory subsets generally showed lower estimated richness than naive subsets. Sequencing depth was expected to affect clonotype sharing among donors.

The CDR3 has 16 amino acids. Germline CDR1 MDHEN, CDR2 SYDVKM. The V gene lost 2 bases and the J gene lost 7 bases, with 18 bases spanning the gap. The sample was naive CD4+ T cells from PBMCs. Subset denoted: CD45RA+ positively selected. V usage is TRBV28 and J usage is TRBJ1-5; D may be TRBD1 (5 bases). The sequence was collected from a man between 18 and 29 years old in good health. Some clones in this sample may be carry-over from other donors' samples. CDR3 region: CASSLRAGNFRQPQHF. The CDR3 bases are TGTGCCAGCAGTTTAAGGGCAGGGAATTTCAGGCAGCCCCAGCATTTT. The full variable domain, rest sourced from reference TRBV28 and TRBJ1-5, is DVKVTQSSRYLVKRTGEKVFLECVQDMDHENMFWYRQDPGLGLRLIYFSYDVKMKEKGDIPEGYSVSREKKERFSLILESASTNQTSMYLCASSLRAGNFRQPQHFGDGTRLSIL.